One sample yielded the 9 T cell receptor beta chains listed below, sequenced in a study of cytomegalovirus exposure and HLA in healthy donors. PCR amplification relied on 60 Vbeta primers (plus 13 Jbeta primers). Some clones are missing from TCRdb's copy, which holds only in-frame ones; the method was immunoSEQ multiplex PCR. The profile shows roughly 160,000 clones, over 70% of them singletons. Sequences were obtained from PBMCs. These receptors all come from a woman aged 45-59 years in good health and CMV-seropositive.

The CDR3 bases are TGTGCCAGCAGGTCTGCGGGCTCTGGAAACACCATATATTTT. It is translated as CASRSAGSGNTIYF. The V gene is TRBV28, the J gene TRBJ1-3; D call uncertain. V shed 6 bases and J shed 0 bases, with 9 bases lying between them. Germline V gene lookup returns CDR1 MDHEN and CDR2 SYDVKM. The CDR3 length is 14 residues. The full variable domain, with the rest looked up from reference TRBV28 and TRBJ1-3, is DVKVTQSSRYLVKRTGEKVFLECVQDMDHENMFWYRQDPGLGLRLIYFSYDVKMKEKGDIPEGYSVSREKKERFSLILESASTNQTSMYLCASRSAGSGNTIYFGEGSWLTVV.

The J gene is TRBJ2-7, the V gene TRBV28, with D possibly TRBD1 on 5 matching bases. Per the germline V gene, CDR1 is MDHEN and CDR2 is SYDVKM. Trimming left V 10 bases short and J 3 bases short, with 10 bases between. The CDR3 is 11 residues long. The CDR3 protein is CATTGNYEQYF. The CDR3 DNA is TGTGCCACCACAGGAAACTACGAGCAGTACTTC.

Only a few counts were recorded for this clone. The V and J genes are TRBV6-4 and TRBJ2-1, with 12 bases matching TRBD2. The J segment lost 2 bases and the V segment lost 5 bases, leaving 7 bases of the junction unmatched. This CDR3 contains 17 residues. The V gene's germline CDR1 is MRHNA and CDR2 SNTAGT. CDR3 region: CASSPSWTSGAYNEQFF. In DNA, the CDR3 is TGTGCCAGCAGTCCATCTTGGACTAGCGGGGCCTACAATGAGCAGTTCTTC.

V is TRBV28 and J is TRBJ2-3; 7 bases match TRBD2. J lost 4 bases, V lost 7 bases, and 8 bases had no gene match. The CDR3 has 14 amino acids. The V gene's germline CDR1 is MDHEN and CDR2 SYDVKM. The CDR3 reads CASTSVGRADTQYF. In nucleotides, the CDR3 is TGTGCCAGCACCTCGGTGGGGAGGGCAGATACGCAGTATTTT.

This clone was observed a few times. V and J are TRBV5-1 and TRBJ2-3; 12 bases match TRBD2. This CDR3 has 17 amino acids. CDR1 and CDR2 from the germline V gene are SGHRS and YFSETQ. The V gene end was trimmed by 4 bases and the J gene end by 6 bases; junction bases not matched to a gene: 12. In DNA, the CDR3 is TGCGCCAGCAGCCAGGGCCGACTAGCGGGGGCCCCGGATACGCAGTATTTT. Its protein is CASSQGRLAGAPDTQYF.

This clone showed up just a few times. This chain connects TRBV28 to TRBJ1-1; perhaps TRBD1 as D (6 bases). The CDR3 consists of 15 residues. CDR1 and CDR2 (germline): MDHEN, SYDVKM. V lost 4 bases to trimming and J lost 0 bases, with 12 bases between them. This chain's CDR3 is CASSSPGGVNTEAFF. CDR3 sequence (DNA): TGTGCCAGCAGTTCCCCTGGGGGCGTGAACACTGAAGCTTTCTTT.

The J gene is TRBJ2-3, the V gene TRBV7-2, with 8 bases matching TRBD2. Germline lookup yields CDR1 SGHTA and CDR2 FQGNSA. J gave up 6 bases and V 11 bases, and 16 bases lay outside the gene matches. The CDR3 spans 15 residues. CDR3 amino acids: CAVVHWSGGGDTQYF. The CDR3 DNA is TGTGCCGTAGTCCACTGGAGCGGGGGCGGGGATACGCAGTATTTT.

The chain carries TRBV25-1 and TRBJ1-3, with TRBD1 identical over 12 bases. This CDR3 contains 18 residues. From germline, CDR1 is MGHDK and CDR2 SYGVNS. Unmatched junction bases numbered 10, after V lost 3 bases and J lost 4 bases. This CDR3 is CASSDTGQGALGGNTIYF. DNA of the CDR3: TGTGCCAGCAGTGACACGGGACAGGGGGCTCTGGGAGGAAACACCATATATTTT.

The V and J genes are TRBV7-8 and TRBJ1-2; possible D gene TRBD1, 6 bases. The V end lost 5 bases, the J end lost 8 bases, and 18 bases lay between the germline ends. The CDR3 runs 14 residues. Germline V lookup: CDR1 SGHVS, CDR2 FQNEAQ. The CDR3 loop is CASSPGRGDNGYTF. The DNA for the CDR3 is TGTGCCAGCAGCCCTGGCAGGGGTGATAACGGCTACACCTTC.